This TCR beta chain was sequenced for a study of beta chain features in type 1 diabetes. Study findings and constraints: A moderate, significant TCRB CDR3 shortening appeared in type 1 diabetes across four CD4+ subsets. In cDNA sequencing, cells with high TCR expression could be over-represented.

The CDR3 extends over 12 amino acids. Trimming cost V 7 bases and J 5 bases, with 10 bases left between them. Germline loops: CDR1 MDHEN, CDR2 SYDVKM. Of the isolated RNA, all was reverse transcribed, and so the sequenced material was expressed TCRB transcripts. The assay was immunoSEQ multiplex PCR, and TCRdb's table has in-frame clones only and misses some. The sample has 350,000 to 400,000 clones, around 16% seen once; the top ten hold 0.019%. Cells sorted by CD45RO/CCR7/CD25/CD127/CD95/CD27 comprised CD4+ naive, central memory, regulatory and stem cell-like memory cells. About this clone itself: Antigen specificity is unknown.

Sequenced sample: naive CD4+ T cells from blood. The sequence derives from a woman aged 18-30 years in good health. J is TRBJ2-3 and V is TRBV28; D remains unclear. CDR3 DNA sequence: TGTGCCAGCACATTTACTGGAGATACGCAGTATTTT. Translated, it gives CASTFTGDTQYF.